These 22 T cell receptor beta chains originate from one sample sequenced in a study of T cells expressing NK-cell markers (dated by TCRdb to 2020 to 2022). The library relied on 5' RACE. This sample was sequenced with an Illumina HiSeq 2000. TCRdb reprocessed the raw reads; every CDR3 protein sequence is a single record, and DNA is not supplied. The data table for this sample lists 130,000 to 150,000 distinct CDR3 sequences. 9.5% to 15% of the sample comes from the top ten. The sequencing input was blood T cells: a sorted CD56 or NKG2C T cell subset, CD4+ or CD8+ T cells, or bulk PBMC T cells (not recorded which). These TCRs come from a man aged 18 to 30 in good health. Donor details come from another sample of the same person, matched by shared clones.

This chain's CDR3 is CASSLAGGGDTQYF. V is TRBV7-2 and J is TRBJ2-3; TCRdb names TRBD1, which stays unverified in the absence of DNA. The CDR3 loop spans 14 amino acids. CDR1 is SGHTA, CDR2 FQGNSA, per germline. The entire variable domain, with the rest obtained from reference TRBV7-2 and TRBJ2-3, is as follows: GAGVSQSPSNKVTEKGKDVELRCDPISGHTALYWYRQSLGQGLEFLIYFQGNSAPDKSGLPSDRFSAERTGGSVSTLTIQRTQQEDSAVYLCASSLAGGGDTQYFGPGTRLTVL.

This chain joins TRBV4-3 and TRBJ2-1; no DNA is available, so the TRBD1 call from TCRdb remains unchecked. Germline CDR1 and CDR2: LGHNA and YSLEER. This CDR3 contains 19 residues. CDR3 amino acids: CASSQSRSGTGRYNNEQFF.

The V and J genes are TRBV7-8 and TRBJ2-7; TCRdb returns TRBD1, unconfirmable since there is no DNA. The germline V gene encodes CDR1 SGHVS and CDR2 FQNEAQ. The length of the CDR3 is 12 residues. The CDR3 protein is CASSLRDSEQYF.

V usage is TRBV15 and J usage is TRBJ2-1; as DNA is missing, the TRBD2 call by TCRdb cannot be tested. In germline, CDR1 is LNHNV, CDR2 YYDKDF (reference sequence). The CDR3 contains 16 residues. CDR3: CATSRTGTSIGNEQFF.

CDR3 residues: CASSTRNSDPGNTIYF. The rearrangement uses TRBV21-1 and TRBJ1-3. TRBV21-1 counts as a pseudogene. This CDR3 spans 16 amino acids.

The chain has TRBV5-6 and TRBJ1-1. In germline, CDR1 is SGHDT, CDR2 YYEEEE. This CDR3 region has 14 residues. The CDR3 region is CASSLSGALGEAFF. Filled out from reference TRBV5-6 and TRBJ1-1, the complete variable domain reads DAGVTQSPTHLIKTRGQQVTLRCSPKSGHDTVSWYQQALGQGPQFIFQYYEEEERQRGNFPDRFSGHQFPNYSSELNVNALLLGDSALYLCASSLSGALGEAFFGQGTRLTVV.

This chain joins TRBV5-1 and TRBJ2-1; the D call of TRBD2 rests on TCRdb alone, since no DNA is present to check it. The CDR3 is 11 residues long. Germline values: CDR1 SGHRS, CDR2 YFSETQ. CDR3 amino acids: CASGIAGEQFF.

The chain has TRBV18 and TRBJ2-1; TCRdb picks TRBD1, but there is no DNA to check that call. Germline V gene data show CDR1 as KGHSH and CDR2 as LQKENI. The CDR3 contains 13 residues. CDR3: CASSPGTGNEQFF. Together with reference TRBV18 and TRBJ2-1, the CDR3 gives the full variable domain: NAGVMQNPRHLVRRRGQEARLRCSPMKGHSHVYWYRQLPEEGLKFMVYLQKENIIDESGMPKERFSAEFPKEGPSILRIQQVVRGDSAAYFCASSPGTGNEQFFGPGTRLTVL.

The chain combines TRBV29-1 with TRBJ2-3. CDR3 length equals 12 residues. CDR1 and CDR2 from the germline V gene are SQVTM and ANQGSEA. This CDR3 is CSVEESSDTQYF.

The chain combines TRBV20-1 with TRBJ2-1. This CDR3 is built from 17 residues. The germline V gene encodes CDR1 DFQATT and CDR2 SNEGSKA (reference sequence). Here the CDR3 reads CSARVPYRQPLKNEQFF.

The chain is built from TRBV7-9 and TRBJ2-5. The germline V gene has CDR1 SEHNR and CDR2 FQNEAQ (reference sequence). The CDR3 contains 11 residues. CDR3 sequence reads: CASGVMETQYF.

The chain links TRBV11-2 to TRBJ2-4; as DNA is missing, the TRBD1 call by TCRdb cannot be tested. This CDR3 has 17 residues. Germline-derived CDR1 and CDR2 are SGHAT and FQNNGV. CDR3 protein: CASSLYTGDLAKNIQYF.

The chain combines TRBV5-1 with TRBJ1-4; TCRdb picks TRBD1, but there is no DNA to check that call. There are 13 residues in the CDR3. Germline CDR1 reads SGHRS; CDR2 reads YFSETQ. CDR3 protein: CASSLGGVEKLFF.

The rearrangement joins TRBV7-9 to TRBJ2-1. Germline V gene sequence: CDR1 SEHNR, CDR2 FQNEAQ (reference sequence). The CDR3 covers 13 residues. The CDR3 spells CASSATSYNEQFF. The complete variable domain, with remaining parts taken from reference TRBV7-9 and TRBJ2-1, reads DTGVSQNPRHKITKRGQNVTFRCDPISEHNRLYWYRQTLGQGPEFLTYFQNEAQLEKSRLLSDRFSAERPKGSFSTLEIQRTEQGDSAMYLCASSATSYNEQFFGPGTRLTVL.

This rearrangement joins TRBV6-5 to TRBJ2-1; TCRdb picks TRBD2, but there is no DNA to check that call. Per germline, CDR1 MNHEY and CDR2 SVGAGI. The CDR3 extends over 15 amino acids. CDR3 sequence reads: CASSYGLAGAGEQFF.

The chain uses TRBV11-2 and TRBJ2-2. This CDR3 is 13 amino acids long. Germline CDR1 reads SGHAT; CDR2 reads FQNNGV. The CDR3 loop is CASSQRRPGELFF.

The rearrangement links TRBV7-7 to TRBJ2-1; TCRdb selects TRBD1, and the lack of DNA leaves this call unchecked. This CDR3 has 15 residues. Germline V gene sequence: CDR1 SSHAT, CDR2 FNYEAQ (reference sequence). Here the CDR3 reads CASSEAGVPGNEQFF.

The chain has TRBV9 and TRBJ2-1; TCRdb's D call of TRBD2 is untestable without DNA. The length of the CDR3 is 15 residues. Germline V gives CDR1 SGDLS, CDR2 YYNGEE. The CDR3 spells CASSEPGLAGNEQFF.

The chain uses TRBV27 and TRBJ2-7; TCRdb outputs TRBD1, but without DNA this stays unchecked. The germline gives CDR1 MNHEY, CDR2 SMNVEV (reference sequence). There are 12 residues in the CDR3. Here the CDR3 reads CASSLVGGEQYF.

The rearrangement links TRBV12-3 or TRBV12-4 to TRBJ1-3; TCRdb picks TRBD1, but there is no DNA to check that call. The CDR3 runs 15 residues. CDR3: CASSSQGEPGNTIYF.

The chain has TRBV6-5 and TRBJ2-1. This CDR3 region has 15 residues. CDR1 is MNHEY and CDR2 is SVGAGI in the germline V gene. The CDR3: CASSYGEPSYNEQFF.

This sequence joins TRBV19 and TRBJ1-1; absent DNA, TCRdb's TRBD1 call cannot be checked. Germline CDR1 and CDR2: LNHDA and SQIVND (reference sequence). The CDR3 extends over 15 amino acids. This chain's CDR3 is CASSLIGGLNTEAFF. Together with reference TRBV19 and TRBJ1-1, the CDR3 gives the full variable domain: DGGITQSPKYLFRKEGQNVTLSCEQNLNHDAMYWYRQDPGQGLRLIYYSQIVNDFQKGDIAEGYSVSREKKESFPLTVTSAQKNPTAFYLCASSLIGGLNTEAFFGQGTRLTVV.